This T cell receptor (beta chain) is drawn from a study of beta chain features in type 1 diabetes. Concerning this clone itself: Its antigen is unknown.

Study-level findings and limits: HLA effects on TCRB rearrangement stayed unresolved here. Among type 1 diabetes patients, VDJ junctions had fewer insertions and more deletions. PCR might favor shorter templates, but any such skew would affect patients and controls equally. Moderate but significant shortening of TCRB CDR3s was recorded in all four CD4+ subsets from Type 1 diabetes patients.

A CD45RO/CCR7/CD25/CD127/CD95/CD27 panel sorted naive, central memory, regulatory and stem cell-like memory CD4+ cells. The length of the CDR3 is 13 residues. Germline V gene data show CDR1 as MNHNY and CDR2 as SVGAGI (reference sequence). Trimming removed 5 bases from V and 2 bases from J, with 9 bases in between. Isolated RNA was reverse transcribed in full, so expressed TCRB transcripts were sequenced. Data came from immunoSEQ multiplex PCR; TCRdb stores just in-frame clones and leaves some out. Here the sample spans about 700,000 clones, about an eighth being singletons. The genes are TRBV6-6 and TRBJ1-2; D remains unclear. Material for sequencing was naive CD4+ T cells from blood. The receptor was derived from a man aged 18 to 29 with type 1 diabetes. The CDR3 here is CASSPQENYGYTF. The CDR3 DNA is TGTGCCAGCAGTCCCCAGGAGAACTATGGCTACACCTTC.